The 27 T cell receptor beta chains below all came from one sample that was sequenced in a study of blood T cell repertoires in COVID-19. Only in-frame clones appear in the TCRdb table, and some are missing; sequencing was by immunoSEQ multiplex PCR. Here the sample spans roughly 250,000 clones, 82% being singletons. The sequencing sample was made of peripheral blood. Every receptor here comes from a woman between 55 and 75 years old with active or convalescent COVID-19.

The V call is TRBV10-3, the J call TRBJ2-5; weak D call: TRBD1 (6 bases). Germline CDR1 ENHRY, CDR2 SYGVKD. The V end was cut by 3 bases, the J end by 2 bases, with 10 bases between. This CDR3 comprises 14 residues. The CDR3: CAISDGTLQETQYF. CDR3 coding DNA: TGTGCCATCAGTGACGGGACACTACAAGAGACCCAGTACTTC.

This clone was observed a handful of times. This chain joins TRBV20-1 and TRBJ1-2; no reliable D call. The CDR3 loop spans 11 amino acids. The germline V gene has CDR1 DFQATT and CDR2 SNEGSKA (reference sequence). Between the trimmed V and J ends, which lost 3 bases and 6 bases, there was a span of 8 bases. Here the CDR3 reads CSASGGNGYTF. The CDR3, as DNA: TGCAGTGCTAGTGGCGGAAATGGCTACACCTTC.

The chain combines TRBV19 with TRBJ2-2; TRBD1 is a possible D gene (6 bases). The germline V gene has CDR1 LNHDA and CDR2 SQIVND (reference sequence). The CDR3 covers 16 residues. Deletions cut 0 bases from V and 5 bases from J, with 13 bases between. The CDR3 DNA reads TGTGCCAGTAGTATAGATGGTCCAGGGGTGACCGGGGAGCTGTTTTTT. The encoded protein is CASSIDGPGVTGELFF.

This clone was counted a few times. V is TRBV6-4 and J is TRBJ1-2, with D perhaps TRBD1 (5 bases). Trimming removed 6 bases at V and 3 bases at J, with 11 bases between. The germline CDR1 and CDR2 sequences are MRHNA and SNTAGT. This CDR3 contains 13 residues. CDR3 amino acids: CASSTRGDYGYTF. Written as DNA, the CDR3 is TGTGCCAGCAGCACGCGGGGGGACTATGGCTACACCTTC.

V usage is TRBV11-2 and J usage is TRBJ1-6, with 9 bases matching TRBD1. V dropped 4 bases and J dropped 4; count of bases not matched to a gene: 5. CDR3 size: 16 residues. Germline CDR1 is SGHAT and CDR2 is FQNNGV. CDR3 protein: CASSSQGAIYNSPLHF. The CDR3 nucleotides are TGTGCCAGCAGCTCACAGGGGGCTATTTATAATTCACCCCTCCACTTT.

CDR3 amino acids: CASSQTGGAWDGYTF. CDR3 bases: TGTGCCAGCAGCCAGACAGGGGGCGCGTGGGATGGCTACACCTTC. The chain couples TRBV7-9 to TRBJ1-2; TRBD1 agrees at 10 bases. The V and J ends lost 5 bases and 6 bases, in that order; junction bases with no gene match: 9. From germline, CDR1 is SEHNR and CDR2 FQNEAQ (reference sequence). The length of the CDR3 is 15 residues. Using reference TRBV7-9 and TRBJ1-2 for the parts outside the CDR3, the full variable domain is DTGVSQNPRHKITKRGQNVTFRCDPISEHNRLYWYRQTLGQGPEFLTYFQNEAQLEKSRLLSDRFSAERPKGSFSTLEIQRTEQGDSAMYLCASSQTGGAWDGYTFGSGTRLTVV.

Here the CDR3 DNA reads TGCGCCACCCTTCACAATGAGCAGTTCTTC. It specifies CATLHNEQFF. The V and J genes are TRBV10-2 and TRBJ2-1; no firm D call. V lost 10 bases to trimming and J lost 5 bases, with 6 bases between them. This CDR3 comprises 10 residues. Germline-derived CDR1 and CDR2 are WSHSY and SAAADI.

This chain uses TRBV7-3 with TRBJ2-7; tentative D call: TRBD2 (7 bases). Trimming took off 1 base at V and 2 bases at J, with 12 bases between the two ends. The germline gives CDR1 SGHTA, CDR2 FQGTGA. This CDR3 contains 15 residues. CDR3 bases: TGTGCCAGCAGCTTAAGTAACGGGGGGCCCTACGAGCAGTACTTC. This gives the protein CASSLSNGGPYEQYF. The whole variable domain, filled in from reference TRBV7-3 and TRBJ2-7, reads GAGVSQTPSNKVTEKGKYVELRCDPISGHTALYWYRQSLGQGPEFLIYFQGTGAADDSGLPNDRFFAVRPEGSVSTLKIQRTERGDSAVYLCASSLSNGGPYEQYFGPGTRLTVT.

This sequence joins TRBV19 and TRBJ1-1; no firm D call. V was pared by 5 bases and J by 1 base, with 8 bases between. The germline V gene encodes CDR1 LNHDA and CDR2 SQIVND (reference sequence). The CDR3 has 13 residues. The CDR3 sequence is CASSQSRNTEAFF. DNA of the CDR3: TGTGCCAGTAGTCAATCCAGGAACACTGAAGCTTTCTTT.

The rearrangement uses TRBV29-1 and TRBJ1-2; 7 bases map to TRBD1. Germline trimming cut 6 bases from V and 0 bases from J; bases unmatched to any gene: 4. The CDR3 has 13 amino acids. Germline CDR1 and CDR2: SQVTM and ANQGSEA. The CDR3 coding sequence is TGCAGCGTGATGACAGGGACTAACTATGGCTACACCTTC. Its translation is CSVMTGTNYGYTF.

On this clone: This specimen includes other DNA sequences encoding the same CDR3. This chain uses TRBV7-9 with TRBJ1-6; D is unclear. The germline gives CDR1 SEHNR, CDR2 FQNEAQ (reference sequence). Trimming removed 5 bases from V and 6 bases from J, with 11 bases in between. The CDR3 sequence is 14 residues long. The CDR3 sequence: CASSPDTSNSPLHF. The CDR3 nucleotides are TGTGCCAGCAGCCCCGACACCAGTAATTCACCCCTCCACTTT.

This chain uses TRBV6-6 with TRBJ2-7; the match to TRBD1 covers 8 bases. This CDR3 spans 14 amino acids. The V and J ends lost 2 bases and 2 bases, in that order; junction bases with no gene match: 2. The germline CDR1 and CDR2 sequences are MNHNY and SVGAGI (reference sequence). The CDR3 coding sequence is TGTGCCAGCAGTTACGGGGGACAGGCCTACGAGCAGTACTTC. The encoded protein is CASSYGGQAYEQYF.

The chain uses TRBV6-1 and TRBJ2-4, with D unresolved. Germline CDR1 is MNHNS and CDR2 is SASEGT. Trimming took 3 bases from V and 6 from J, leaving 18 bases between them. This CDR3 region has 16 residues. CDR3 amino acids: CASSEASRPTLNIQYF. The CDR3 coding sequence is TGTGCCAGCAGTGAGGCGTCCAGGCCCACTTTAAACATTCAGTACTTC.

The chain is built from TRBV6-5 and TRBJ2-5; no reliable D call. CDR1 and CDR2 from the germline V gene are MNHEY and SVGAGI. The CDR3 sequence is 13 residues long. V lost 4 bases to trimming and J lost 1 base, with 7 bases between them. CDR3 region: CASSSYPQETQYF. The CDR3 DNA is TGTGCCAGCAGTTCGTATCCCCAAGAGACCCAGTACTTC.

This chain joins TRBV14 and TRBJ2-5, with no clear D. The J call is in doubt because the DNA end fits TRBJ2-7 better. Germline loops: CDR1 SGHDN, CDR2 FVKESK. The CDR3 runs to 12 residues. The CDR3 loop reads CASSPFSYEQYF. DNA of the CDR3: TGTGCCAGCAGCCCCTTCTCCTACGAGCAGTACTTC.

This clone was seen a few times. Other DNA sequences in this specimen translate into the identical CDR3. The rearrangement links TRBV5-1 to TRBJ2-7, with 7 bases lining up with TRBD2. With 2 bases clipped from V and 0 bases from J, the junction kept 2 bases outside the gene matches. The CDR3 totals 14 residues. Germline CDR1 and CDR2: SGHRS and YFSETQ. The CDR3 reads CASSLAGSSYEQYF. CDR3 coding DNA: TGCGCCAGCAGCTTAGCGGGGAGCTCCTACGAGCAGTACTTC. Supplemented by reference TRBV5-1 and TRBJ2-7, the full variable domain reads KAGVTQTPRYLIKTRGQQVTLSCSPISGHRSVSWYQQTPGQGLQFLFEYFSETQRNKGNFPGRFSGRQFSNSRSEMNVSTLELGDSALYLCASSLAGSSYEQYFGPGTRLTVT.

The chain couples TRBV28 to TRBJ2-2, with TRBD2 identical over 9 bases. There are 15 residues in the CDR3. Germline CDR1 MDHEN, CDR2 SYDVKM. Trimming took 3 bases from V and 5 from J; bases not matched to a gene: 4. CDR3 residues: CASSFSGGMTGELFF. The CDR3 DNA is TGTGCCAGCAGTTTTAGCGGGGGCATGACCGGGGAGCTGTTTTTT. Using reference TRBV28 and TRBJ2-2 for the parts outside the CDR3, the full variable domain is DVKVTQSSRYLVKRTGEKVFLECVQDMDHENMFWYRQDPGLGLRLIYFSYDVKMKEKGDIPEGYSVSREKKERFSLILESASTNQTSMYLCASSFSGGMTGELFFGEGSRLTVL.

The rearrangement joins TRBV3-1 (or the pseudogene TRBV3-2) to TRBJ2-2, with a tentative D call TRBD2 (7 bases). The CDR3 length is 17 residues. In germline, CDR1 is LGHDT, CDR2 YNNKEL (reference sequence). The V gene lost 1 base and the J gene lost 3 bases, with 15 bases spanning the gap. Written as DNA, the CDR3 is TGTGCCAGCAGCCAAGTAGCCGGGGGGCCAGACACCGGGGAGCTGTTTTTT. It encodes CASSQVAGGPDTGELFF.

The chain uses TRBV7-9 and TRBJ1-2; 8 bases are a match to TRBD1. Germline CDR1 reads SEHNR; CDR2 reads FQNEAQ (reference sequence). V lost 4 bases to trimming and J lost 4 bases; unmatched junction nucleotides: 2. The CDR3 contains 13 residues. The CDR3 reads CASSYGQGYGYTF. The CDR3 nucleotides read TGTGCCAGCAGCTATGGACAGGGCTATGGCTACACCTTC.

The chain links TRBV7-2 to TRBJ2-5; 8 nucleotides match TRBD2. This CDR3 has 15 amino acids. With V trimmed by 2 bases and J by 0 bases, 2 bases remained unmatched. CDR1 is SGHTA and CDR2 is FQGNSA in the germline V gene. In DNA, the CDR3 is TGTGCCAGCAGCTTATCGGGGGGGTACCAAGAGACCCAGTACTTC. It translates to CASSLSGGYQETQYF.

The chain joins TRBV9 to TRBJ2-3; 12 bases line up with TRBD2. CDR1 is SGDLS and CDR2 is YYNGEE in the germline V gene. J lost 5 bases, V lost 3 bases, and 4 bases had no gene match. The CDR3 runs to 15 residues. This CDR3 is CASSGLAGGQDTQYF. Here the CDR3 DNA reads TGTGCCAGCAGCGGTCTAGCGGGGGGGCAAGATACGCAGTATTTT.

As concerns this clone: Other DNA sequences in the sample encode the same CDR3. This rearrangement joins TRBV29-1 to TRBJ1-2; D is ambiguous. Trimming cost V 4 bases and J 2 bases, with 8 bases left between them. The CDR3 has 12 residues. Germline V CDR1 and CDR2: SQVTM, ANQGSEA. The chain's CDR3 is CSVVEANYGYTF. The CDR3 DNA reads TGCAGCGTTGTTGAGGCAAACTATGGCTACACCTTC.

The chain uses TRBV5-1 and TRBJ2-5, with D perhaps matching TRBD2 (6 bases). CDR3 length: 16 residues. Looked up from germline, CDR1 is SGHRS and CDR2 is YFSETQ. Trimming cost V 4 bases and J 1 base, with 17 bases left between them. CDR3 sequence: CASSLAGRRGQETQYF. CDR3 nucleotide sequence: TGCGCCAGCAGCCTTGCTGGGCGGAGGGGCCAAGAGACCCAGTACTTC.

This clone was counted only a few times. The chain combines TRBV19 with TRBJ2-3; D remains unclear. The CDR3 is 17 residues long. Germline V gene data show CDR1 as LNHDA and CDR2 as SQIVND (reference sequence). V lost 4 bases and J lost 5, with 22 bases in between. CDR3 coding DNA: TGTGCCAGTAGTAAAAAATTCGGGTGGAATTCGGAAGATACGCAGTATTTT. This sequence encodes CASSKKFGWNSEDTQYF. The variable domain in full, with the rest retrieved from reference TRBV19 and TRBJ2-3, is DGGITQSPKYLFRKEGQNVTLSCEQNLNHDAMYWYRQDPGQGLRLIYYSQIVNDFQKGDIAEGYSVSREKKESFPLTVTSAQKNPTAFYLCASSKKFGWNSEDTQYFGPGTRLTVL.

V and J are TRBV7-9 and TRBJ1-4; perhaps TRBD1 as D (6 bases). Looked up from germline, CDR1 is SEHNR and CDR2 is FQNEAQ (reference sequence). The CDR3 contains 16 residues. V shed 5 bases and J shed 4 bases, with 17 bases lying between them. CDR3 in DNA: TGTGCCAGCAGCCCCACATGGACAGTGAGTAATGAAAAACTGTTTTTT. Translated, it gives CASSPTWTVSNEKLFF.

The chain employs TRBV5-8 and TRBJ2-6; a weak D match, TRBD2 (7 bases). CDR1 is SGHTS and CDR2 is YDEGEE in the germline V gene. The CDR3 has 17 amino acids. The V end lost 3 bases, the J end lost 2 bases, and 15 bases lay between the germline ends. DNA of the CDR3: TGTGCCAGCAGCTCTAGGGGGGGGCTAACTGGGGCCAACGTCCTGACTTTC. This translates into CASSSRGGLTGANVLTF.

V is TRBV30 and J is TRBJ2-1; weak D call: TRBD1 (5 bases). Trimming stripped 4 bases from V and 7 bases from J, with 26 bases between. CDR3 length equals 17 residues. CDR1 and CDR2 (germline): GTSNPN, SVGIG (reference sequence). In DNA form, the CDR3 reads TGTGCCTGGATCCCCTTAGTTGGGGCAGGGAACAGGAATGAGCAGTTCTTC. Protein: CAWIPLVGAGNRNEQFF.